This record covers a single TCR beta chain. Its specificity is unknown. V lost 5 bases, J lost 0 bases, and 11 bases lay in between. The CDR3 has 15 amino acids. Germline values: CDR1 MNHNY, CDR2 SVGAGI (reference sequence). The primer mix had 60 Vbeta and 13 Jbeta primers. Measured with immunoSEQ multiplex PCR; TCRdb has only the in-frame clones, and not every one. The sample includes 95,000 or so clones, about two thirds of them seen just once. The data belong to a study of cytomegalovirus exposure and HLA in healthy donors. Overall study results and limits: What TCR beta sequences reportedly achieved was accurate prediction of HLA-A and HLA-B alleles in most subjects.

The TCR originated in a woman aged 50 to 60 in good health and CMV-seropositive. Sequenced input: PBMCs. This rearrangement joins TRBV6-6 to TRBJ1-5; D is ambiguous. In DNA, the CDR3 is TGTGCCAGCAGTCCAGACACTTATAGCAATCAGCCCCAGCATTTT. This gives the protein CASSPDTYSNQPQHF.